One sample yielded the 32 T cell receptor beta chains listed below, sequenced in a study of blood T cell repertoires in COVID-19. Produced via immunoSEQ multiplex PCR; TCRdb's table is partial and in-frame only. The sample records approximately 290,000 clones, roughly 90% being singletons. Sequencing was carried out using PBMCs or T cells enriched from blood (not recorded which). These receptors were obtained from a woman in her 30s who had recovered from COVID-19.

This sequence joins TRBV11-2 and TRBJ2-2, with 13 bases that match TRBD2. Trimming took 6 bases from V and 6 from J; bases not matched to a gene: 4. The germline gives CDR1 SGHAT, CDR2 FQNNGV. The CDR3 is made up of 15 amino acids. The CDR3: CASRVTSGRAGELFF. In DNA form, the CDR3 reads TGTGCCAGCAGAGTTACTAGCGGGAGGGCCGGGGAGCTGTTTTTT. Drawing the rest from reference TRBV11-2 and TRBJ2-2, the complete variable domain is EAGVAQSPRYKIIEKRQSVAFWCNPISGHATLYWYQQILGQGPKLLIQFQNNGVVDDSQLPKDRFSAERLKGVDSTLKIQPAKLEDSAVYLCASRVTSGRAGELFFGEGSRLTVL.

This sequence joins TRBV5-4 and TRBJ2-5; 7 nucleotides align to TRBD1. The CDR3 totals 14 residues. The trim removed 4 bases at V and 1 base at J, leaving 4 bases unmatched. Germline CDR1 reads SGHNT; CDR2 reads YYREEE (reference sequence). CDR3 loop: CASSMTGIQETQYF. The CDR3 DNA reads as TGTGCCAGCAGCATGACAGGGATCCAAGAGACCCAGTACTTC.

The CDR3 is CAIRQGDTGELFF. The DNA of the CDR3 is TGTGCCATTAGACAGGGAGACACCGGGGAGCTGTTTTTT. The chain recombines TRBV10-3 with TRBJ2-2; the match to TRBD1 covers 7 bases. V lost 9 bases to trimming and J lost 3 bases; unmatched junction nucleotides: 4. The CDR3 length is 13 residues. Per the germline V gene, CDR1 is ENHRY and CDR2 is SYGVKD.

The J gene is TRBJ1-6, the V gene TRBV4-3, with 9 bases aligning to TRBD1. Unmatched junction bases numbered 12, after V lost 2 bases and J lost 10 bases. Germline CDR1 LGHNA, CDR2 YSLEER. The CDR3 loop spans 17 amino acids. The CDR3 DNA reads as TGCGCCAGCAGCCAAAACTTCGGGACAGGGCAGAGGTCACCCCTCCACTTT. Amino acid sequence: CASSQNFGTGQRSPLHF.

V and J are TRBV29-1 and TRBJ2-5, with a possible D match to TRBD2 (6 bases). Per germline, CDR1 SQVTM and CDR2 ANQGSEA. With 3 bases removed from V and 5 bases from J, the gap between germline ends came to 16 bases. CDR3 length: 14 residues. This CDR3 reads CSVDETRVGETQYF. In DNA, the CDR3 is TGCAGCGTTGACGAGACTAGAGTTGGGGAGACCCAGTACTTC.

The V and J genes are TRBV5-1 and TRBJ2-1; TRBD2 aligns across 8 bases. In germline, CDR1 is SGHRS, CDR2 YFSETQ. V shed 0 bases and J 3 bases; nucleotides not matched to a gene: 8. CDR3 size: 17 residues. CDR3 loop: CASSLEGSGSVYNEQFF. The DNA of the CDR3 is TGCGCCAGCAGCTTGGAGGGGAGCGGGAGTGTCTACAATGAGCAGTTCTTC.

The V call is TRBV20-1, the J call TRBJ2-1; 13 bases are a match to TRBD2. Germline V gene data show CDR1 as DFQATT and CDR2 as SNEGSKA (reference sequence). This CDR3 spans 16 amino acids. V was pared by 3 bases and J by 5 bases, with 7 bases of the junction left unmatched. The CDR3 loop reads CSASGTSGKLNNEQFF. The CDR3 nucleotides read TGCAGTGCTAGTGGGACTAGCGGGAAACTAAACAATGAGCAGTTCTTC.

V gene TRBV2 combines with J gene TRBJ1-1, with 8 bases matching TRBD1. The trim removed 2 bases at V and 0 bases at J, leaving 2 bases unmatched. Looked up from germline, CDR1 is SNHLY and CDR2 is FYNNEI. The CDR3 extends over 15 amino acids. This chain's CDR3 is CASSEPGGMNTEAFF. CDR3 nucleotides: TGTGCCAGCAGTGAACCAGGGGGCATGAACACTGAAGCTTTCTTT. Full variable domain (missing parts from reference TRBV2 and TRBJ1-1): EPEVTQTPSHQVTQMGQEVILRCVPISNHLYFYWYRQILGQKVEFLVSFYNNEISEKSEIFDDQFSVERPDGSNFTLKIRSTKLEDSAMYFCASSEPGGMNTEAFFGQGTRLTVV.

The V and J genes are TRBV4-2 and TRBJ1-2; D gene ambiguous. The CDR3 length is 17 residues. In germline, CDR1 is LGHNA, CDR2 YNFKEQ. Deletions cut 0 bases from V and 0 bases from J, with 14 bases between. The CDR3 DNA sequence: TGTGCCAGCAGCCAAGATTGGTCCGGTCATGCTAACTATGGCTACACCTTC. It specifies CASSQDWSGHANYGYTF.

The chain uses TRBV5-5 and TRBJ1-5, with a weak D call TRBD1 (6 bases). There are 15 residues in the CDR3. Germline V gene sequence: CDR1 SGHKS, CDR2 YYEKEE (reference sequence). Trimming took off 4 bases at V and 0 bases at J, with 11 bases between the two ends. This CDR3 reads CASSRGIFSNQPQHF. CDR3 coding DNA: TGTGCCAGCAGCAGGGGGATTTTTAGCAATCAGCCCCAGCATTTT.

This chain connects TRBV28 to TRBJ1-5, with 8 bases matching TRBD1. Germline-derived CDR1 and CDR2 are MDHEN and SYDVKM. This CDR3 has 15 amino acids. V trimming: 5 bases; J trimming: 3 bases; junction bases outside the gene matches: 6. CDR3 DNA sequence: TGTGCCAGCAGTCCAGGGACAGGCCTCAATCAGCCCCAGCATTTT. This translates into CASSPGTGLNQPQHF.

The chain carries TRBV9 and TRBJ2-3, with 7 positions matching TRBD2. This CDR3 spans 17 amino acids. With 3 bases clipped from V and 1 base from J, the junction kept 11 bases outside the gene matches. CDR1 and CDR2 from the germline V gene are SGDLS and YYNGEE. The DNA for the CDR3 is TGTGCCAGCAGCGCTAGGCCCCTCGCGGGAGGCACAGATACGCAGTATTTT. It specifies CASSARPLAGGTDTQYF.

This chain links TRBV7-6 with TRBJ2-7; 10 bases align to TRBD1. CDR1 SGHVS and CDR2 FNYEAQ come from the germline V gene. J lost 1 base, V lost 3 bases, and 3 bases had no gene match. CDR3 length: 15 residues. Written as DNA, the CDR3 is TGTGCCAGCAGCTTGGACAGGGGGGGATCCTACGAGCAGTACTTC. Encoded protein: CASSLDRGGSYEQYF.

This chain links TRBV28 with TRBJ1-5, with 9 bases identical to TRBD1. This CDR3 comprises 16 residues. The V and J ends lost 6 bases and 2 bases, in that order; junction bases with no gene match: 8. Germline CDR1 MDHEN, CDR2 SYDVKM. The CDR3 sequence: CASRRTGEVGNQPQHF. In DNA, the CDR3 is TGTGCCAGCAGGAGGACAGGGGAGGTAGGCAATCAGCCCCAGCATTTT.

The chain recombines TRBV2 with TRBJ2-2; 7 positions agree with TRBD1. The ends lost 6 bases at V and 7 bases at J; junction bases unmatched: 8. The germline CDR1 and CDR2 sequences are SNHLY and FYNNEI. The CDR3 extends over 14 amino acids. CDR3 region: CASSSRPGGGELFF. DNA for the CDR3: TGTGCCAGCAGCAGCCGCCCAGGGGGCGGGGAGCTGTTTTTT.

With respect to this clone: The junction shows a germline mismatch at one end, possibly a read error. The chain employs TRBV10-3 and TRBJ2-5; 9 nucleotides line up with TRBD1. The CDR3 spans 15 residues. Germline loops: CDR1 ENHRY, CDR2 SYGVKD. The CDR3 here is CAISGTGYPQGTQYF. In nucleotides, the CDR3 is TGTGCCATCAGCGGGACAGGGTACCCGCAAGGGACCCAGTACTTC.

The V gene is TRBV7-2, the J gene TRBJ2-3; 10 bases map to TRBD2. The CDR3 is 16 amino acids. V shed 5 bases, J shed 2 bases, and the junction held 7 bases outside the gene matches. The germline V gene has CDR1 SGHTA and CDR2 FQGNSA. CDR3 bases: TGTGCCAGCAGCGCCAGACTAGCGGGTTTCACAGATACGCAGTATTTT. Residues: CASSARLAGFTDTQYF.

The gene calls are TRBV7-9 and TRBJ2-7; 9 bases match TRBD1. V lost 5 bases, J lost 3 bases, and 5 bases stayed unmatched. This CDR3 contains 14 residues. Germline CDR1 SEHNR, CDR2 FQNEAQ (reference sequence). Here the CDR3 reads CASSPEGQGYEQYF. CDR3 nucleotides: TGTGCCAGCAGCCCGGAGGGACAGGGCTACGAGCAGTACTTC.

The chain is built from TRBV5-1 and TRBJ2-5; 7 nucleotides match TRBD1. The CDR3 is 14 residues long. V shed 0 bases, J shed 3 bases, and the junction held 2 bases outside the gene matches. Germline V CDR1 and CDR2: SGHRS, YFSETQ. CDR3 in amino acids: CASSLDGTEETQYF. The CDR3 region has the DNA TGCGCCAGCAGCTTGGATGGGACAGAAGAGACCCAGTACTTC.

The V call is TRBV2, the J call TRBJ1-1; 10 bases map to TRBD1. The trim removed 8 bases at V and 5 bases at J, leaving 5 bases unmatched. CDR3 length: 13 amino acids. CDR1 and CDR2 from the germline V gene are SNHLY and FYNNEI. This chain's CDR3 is CASGRQGATEAFF. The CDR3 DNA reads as TGTGCCAGCGGGAGACAGGGGGCGACTGAAGCTTTCTTT.

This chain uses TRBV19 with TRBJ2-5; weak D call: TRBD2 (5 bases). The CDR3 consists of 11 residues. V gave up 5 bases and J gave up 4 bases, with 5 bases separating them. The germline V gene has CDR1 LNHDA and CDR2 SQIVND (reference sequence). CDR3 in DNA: TGTGCCAGTAGTCGGGGAGAGACCCAGTACTTC. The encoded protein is CASSRGETQYF.

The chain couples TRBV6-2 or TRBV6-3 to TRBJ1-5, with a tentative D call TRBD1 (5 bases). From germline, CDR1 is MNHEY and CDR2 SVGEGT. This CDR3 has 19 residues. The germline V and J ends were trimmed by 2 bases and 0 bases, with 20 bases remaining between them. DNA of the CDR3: TGTGCCAGCAGTTACCGCGATGGGAAGACAGCATATAGCAATCAGCCCCAGCATTTT. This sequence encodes CASSYRDGKTAYSNQPQHF.

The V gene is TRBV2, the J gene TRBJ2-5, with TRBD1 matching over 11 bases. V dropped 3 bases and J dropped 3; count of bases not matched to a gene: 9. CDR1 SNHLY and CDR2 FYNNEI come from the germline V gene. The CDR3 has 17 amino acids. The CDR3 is CASSEPGQGASEETQYF. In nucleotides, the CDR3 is TGTGCCAGCAGTGAGCCCGGACAGGGGGCGTCCGAAGAGACCCAGTACTTC.

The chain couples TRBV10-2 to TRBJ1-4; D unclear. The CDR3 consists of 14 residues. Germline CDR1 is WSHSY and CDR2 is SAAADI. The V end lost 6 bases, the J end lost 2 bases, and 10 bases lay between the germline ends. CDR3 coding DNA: TGCGCCAGCAGCAACACAGCTACTAATGAAAAACTGTTTTTT. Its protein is CASSNTATNEKLFF.

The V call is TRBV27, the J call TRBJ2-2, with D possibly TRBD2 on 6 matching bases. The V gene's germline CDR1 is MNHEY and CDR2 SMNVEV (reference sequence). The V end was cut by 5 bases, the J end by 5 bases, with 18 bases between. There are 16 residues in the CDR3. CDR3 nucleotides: TGTGCCAGCAGTCCTTACGGGGGACCTGGTACCGGGGAGCTGTTTTTT. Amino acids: CASSPYGGPGTGELFF.

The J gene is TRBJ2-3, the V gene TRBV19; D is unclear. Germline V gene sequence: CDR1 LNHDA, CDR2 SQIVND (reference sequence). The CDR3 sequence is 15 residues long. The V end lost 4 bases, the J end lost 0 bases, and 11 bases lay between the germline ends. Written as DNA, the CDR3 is TGTGCCAGTAGTAAACAGCAAACTAGCACAGATACGCAGTATTTT. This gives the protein CASSKQQTSTDTQYF.

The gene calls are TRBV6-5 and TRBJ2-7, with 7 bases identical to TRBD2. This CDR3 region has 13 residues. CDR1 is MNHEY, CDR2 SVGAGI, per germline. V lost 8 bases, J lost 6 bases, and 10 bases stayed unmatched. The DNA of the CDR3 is TGTGCCAGCGAGGGAGCGGGAAGGGCCGAGCAGTACTTC. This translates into CASEGAGRAEQYF.

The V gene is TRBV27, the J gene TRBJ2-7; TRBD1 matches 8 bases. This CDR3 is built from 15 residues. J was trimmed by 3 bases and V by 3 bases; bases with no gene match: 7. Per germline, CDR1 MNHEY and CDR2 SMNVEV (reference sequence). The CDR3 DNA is TGTGCCAGCAGTTTGGTTGAAGGACAGGGCTACGAGCAGTACTTC. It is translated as CASSLVEGQGYEQYF.

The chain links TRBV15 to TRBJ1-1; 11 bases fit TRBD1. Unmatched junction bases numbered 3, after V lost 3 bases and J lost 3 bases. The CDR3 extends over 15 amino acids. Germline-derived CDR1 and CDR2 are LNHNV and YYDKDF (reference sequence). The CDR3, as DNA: TGTGCCACCAGCAGGGACAGGGGGCGCGACACTGAAGCTTTCTTT. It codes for CATSRDRGRDTEAFF.

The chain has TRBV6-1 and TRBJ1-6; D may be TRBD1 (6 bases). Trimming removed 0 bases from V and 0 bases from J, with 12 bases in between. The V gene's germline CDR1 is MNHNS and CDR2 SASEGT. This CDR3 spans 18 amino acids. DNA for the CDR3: TGTGCCAGCAGTGAAGCCCTGCAGGGGAGCTCCTATAATTCACCCCTCCACTTT. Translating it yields CASSEALQGSSYNSPLHF.

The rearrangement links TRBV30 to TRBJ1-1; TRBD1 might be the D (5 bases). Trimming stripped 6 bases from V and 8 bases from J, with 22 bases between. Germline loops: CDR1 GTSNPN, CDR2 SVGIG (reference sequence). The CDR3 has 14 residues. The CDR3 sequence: CACPRMRGLGEAFF. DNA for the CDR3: TGTGCCTGCCCGAGAATGCGGGGCCTTGGGGAAGCTTTCTTT.

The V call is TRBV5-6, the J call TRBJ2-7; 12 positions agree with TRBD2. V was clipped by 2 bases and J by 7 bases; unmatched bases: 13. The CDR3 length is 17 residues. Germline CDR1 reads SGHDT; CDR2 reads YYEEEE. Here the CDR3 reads CASSLGTSGPLVGEQYF. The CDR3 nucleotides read TGTGCCAGCAGCTTAGGGACTAGCGGGCCCCTCGTGGGAGAGCAGTACTTC.